Listed below are T cell receptor beta chains from one sample, sequenced in a study of cytomegalovirus exposure and HLA in healthy donors. Profiling relied on immunoSEQ multiplex PCR, and the TCRdb table lists in-frame clones only, not all of them. The data contain 55,000 to 80,000 clones, 60% to 85% of them seen just once; the ten biggest clones take up over 10%. The source material was PBMCs. The receptors shown here come from a man between 65 and 85 years old in good health and CMV-seronegative. The CDR3 runs from the conserved cysteine through the conserved F or W. Fields, in order: CDR3 length, D gene, V gene, J gene, clone size, CDR3 DNA, CDR3 protein. D genes are given only for firm matches. Size tells how often a clone was seen (once, few, many) or the class of an expanded clone, and some rows leave it out.

>15|TRBD2|TRBV6-5|TRBJ2-3|few
TGTGCCAGCTCCGGAGGACTAGCGGGAGAAGATACGCAGTATTTT
CASSGGLAGEDTQYF
>14|.|TRBV7-9|TRBJ2-2|.
TGTGCCATCGGATGGAGGACCAACACCGGGGAGCTGTTTTTT
CAIGWRTNTGELFF
>13|TRBD2|TRBV7-9|TRBJ2-2|.
TGTGCCAGCAGCTCGGGGGGTACCGGGGAGCTGTTTTTT
CASSSGGTGELFF
>15|TRBD1|TRBV18|TRBJ1-2|.
TGTGCCAGCTCATGGAACAGGGGGTACGACTATGGCTACACCTTC
CASSWNRGYDYGYTF
>13|TRBD1|TRBV18|TRBJ1-4|.
TGTGCCAGCTCTGGACAGGGCAGGGGAAAACTGTTTTTT
CASSGQGRGKLFF
>13|.|TRBV28|TRBJ1-2|.
TGTGCCAGCAGTCGCACAGCTAACTATGGCTACACCTTC
CASSRTANYGYTF
>14|.|TRBV6-5|TRBJ2-1|.
TGTGCCAGCAGTACCGGCGGGCAGTACAATGAGCAGTTCTTC
CASSTGGQYNEQFF
>16|TRBD2|TRBV5-4|TRBJ2-1|.
TGTGCCAGCAGCTTCCCCGGGACTAGCGGGAGGACTGAGCAGTTCTTC
CASSFPGTSGRTEQFF
>15|TRBD1|TRBV27|TRBJ1-1|.
TGTGCCAGCAGGTTAGACGGGACAGGGGGGACTGAAGCTTTCTTT
CASRLDGTGGTEAFF
>15|TRBD2|TRBV5-1|TRBJ2-2|.
TGCGCCAGCAGCTTAGCGGGAGCGAACACCGGGGAGCTGTTTTTT
CASSLAGANTGELFF
>12|.|TRBV15|TRBJ2-7|.
TGTGCCACCAGCAGTCAGGGTCACGAGCAGTACTTC
CATSSQGHEQYF
>15|.|TRBV6-5|TRBJ2-3|.
TGTGCCAGCAGTTACTCGAGGGTTAGCGCAGATACGCAGTATTTT
CASSYSRVSADTQYF
>15|TRBD1|TRBV5-1|TRBJ2-5|.
TGCGCCAGCAGCTTGTCACAGGGGGCTCTTGAGACCCAGTACTTC
CASSLSQGALETQYF
>18|TRBD1|TRBV15|TRBJ2-3|.
TGTGCCACCAGCCAAGAGATCTTGCGACAGGGGATGACAGATACGCAGTATTTT
CATSQEILRQGMTDTQYF
>16|TRBD2|TRBV6-5|TRBJ2-5|.
TGTGCCAGCAGTTACTCTGGTCTAGCGGGATACGGGACCCAGTACTTC
CASSYSGLAGYGTQYF
>15|.|TRBV6-5|TRBJ1-2|few
TGTGCCAGCAGTACCCTCGGGGGAGTAGCCTATGGCTACACCTTC
CASSTLGGVAYGYTF
>17|.|TRBV29-1|TRBJ1-2|.
TGCAGCGTGAAAGGTGAGAGACAGAGAAATTCCAACTATGGCTACACCTTC
CSVKGERQRNSNYGYTF
>15|.|TRBV7-2|TRBJ2-7|.
TGTGCCAGCAGAAGTCAGGGTACGATCTCCTACGAGCAGTACTTC
CASRSQGTISYEQYF
>12|.|TRBV2|TRBJ1-6|few
TGTGCCAGCAGTGGACGGGGTTCACCCCTCCACTTT
CASSGRGSPLHF
>12|.|TRBV19|TRBJ1-2|.
TGTGCCAGTAGTATAGGTTTGGCCCTCTACACCTTC
CASSIGLALYTF
>18|TRBD1|TRBV27|TRBJ1-4|.
TGTGCCAGCATACGGTGGGACAGTGTGATCTGGGCTAATGAAAAACTGTTTTTT
CASIRWDSVIWANEKLFF
>14|TRBD1|TRBV4-1|TRBJ2-7|.
TGCGCCAGCAGCCAGTGGACAGGGAGCTACGAGCAGTACTTC
CASSQWTGSYEQYF
>15|.|TRBV19|TRBJ1-6|once
TGTGCCAGTAAGGGGGACAACCGACCGAATTCACCCCTCCACTTT
CASKGDNRPNSPLHF
>13|.|TRBV6-6|TRBJ2-1|few
TGTGCCAGCACCCGGGACTCTACGAATGAGCAGTTCTTC
CASTRDSTNEQFF
>16|TRBD1|TRBV28|TRBJ2-7|.
TGTGCCAGCAGTTTGTTGGGAGGGACAGGGGGTTACGAGCAGTACTTC
CASSLLGGTGGYEQYF
>14|.|TRBV10-2|TRBJ1-5|.
TGCGCCAGCAGCCCGACAGGCTCGAATCAGCCCCAGCATTTT
CASSPTGSNQPQHF
>15|TRBD2|TRBV5-1|TRBJ2-3|.
TGCGCCAGCAGCCCCTCGGGAATAGCGGGGGAGACGCAGTATTTT
CASSPSGIAGETQYF
>16|.|TRBV7-2|TRBJ1-1|.
TGTGCCAGCAGGCACCTCAGGGGTCGACTGAACACTGAAGCTTTCTTT
CASRHLRGRLNTEAFF
>12|.|TRBV6-1|TRBJ2-1|.
TGTGCCAGCAGTGCGACATACAATGAGCAGTTCTTC
CASSATYNEQFF
>15|.|TRBV5-1|TRBJ2-2|.
TGCGCCAGCAGCTACAGGGCCCGCAACACCGGGGAGCTGTTTTTT
CASSYRARNTGELFF
>17|.|TRBV19|TRBJ2-6|.
TGTGCCAGTAGTATGGGGGGTACGCGCTCTGGGGCCAACGTCCTGACTTTC
CASSMGGTRSGANVLTF
>16|TRBD2|TRBV11-2|TRBJ2-4|.
TGTGCCAGCACCTTACTAGCGGGGGGCGTCAAAAACATTCAGTACTTC
CASTLLAGGVKNIQYF
>15|.|TRBV7-9|TRBJ2-3|.
TGTGCCAGCAGCTTAGTCGGCAGGGTCCCAGATACGCAGTATTTT
CASSLVGRVPDTQYF
>15|.|TRBV2|TRBJ1-6|.
TGTGCCAGCAGTCCCGGGTCCTCCTATAATTCACCCCTCCACTTT
CASSPGSSYNSPLHF
>13|.|TRBV30|TRBJ1-1|.
TGTGCCTGGATGGGCAGGTTGACGCCTGAAGCTTTCTTT
CAWMGRLTPEAFF
>15|TRBD2|TRBV25-1|TRBJ2-1|.
TGTGCCTGCGGAACTCAGCTAGCGGGAGGGGATGAGCAGTTCTTC
CACGTQLAGGDEQFF
>14|TRBD2|TRBV19|TRBJ2-7|.
TGTGCCAGTAGTCCCGGACTAGCGGCCTACGAGCAGTACTTC
CASSPGLAAYEQYF
>15|.|TRBV19|TRBJ2-6|.
TGTGCCAGTAGTCCCCAAGGGAGAGAAGCCAACGTCCTGACTTTC
CASSPQGREANVLTF
>14|TRBD1|TRBV6-5|TRBJ1-5|.
TGTGCCAGCAGTTACGACAGGGGAGGACAGCCCCAGCATTTT
CASSYDRGGQPQHF
>15|.|TRBV6-6|TRBJ1-2|.
TGTGCCAGCAGTCCCCCATCCGGCCAGGGCGCTGGCTACACCTTC
CASSPPSGQGAGYTF
>14|TRBD1|TRBV7-8|TRBJ1-5|.
TGTGCCAGCAGCCTAACAGGGGATGATCAGCCCCAGCATTTT
CASSLTGDDQPQHF
>13|.|TRBV18|TRBJ1-6|once
TGTGCCAGCTCAGGACAGCCTAATTCACCCCTCCACTTT
CASSGQPNSPLHF
>13|.|TRBV5-4|TRBJ1-2|.
TGTGCCAGCAGCCCCGGGAGGAACTATGGCTACACCTTC
CASSPGRNYGYTF
>16|.|TRBV28|TRBJ2-2|.
TGTGCCAGCAGCTTCATCATACAGGGATACACCGGGGAGCTGTTTTTT
CASSFIIQGYTGELFF
>13|.|TRBV19|TRBJ2-2|.
TGTGCCAGCGAGGGATACAACACCGGGGAGCTGTTTTTT
CASEGYNTGELFF
>12|.|TRBV28|TRBJ1-5|.
TGTGCCTCCTACAGGGGCAATCAGCCCCAGCATTTT
CASYRGNQPQHF